This T cell receptor beta chain is drawn from a study of cytotoxic CD8 clonotypes in ibrutinib-treated CLL. General observations from the study: Baseline clonality, above age-matched healthy donor levels, tracked circulating CD8+ T-cell counts. Clonality increased at ibrutinib response and stayed stable in sustained remission. At progression, however, it fell back toward baseline. With treatment, public clonotypes, which were uncommon, either contracted or remained stable.

Profiling relied on immunoSEQ multiplex PCR, and the TCRdb table lists in-frame clones only, not all of them. This repertoire shows approximately 140,000 clones, 70% to 80% found once; its top ten account for less than 30%. This clone was detected only once. Antigen specificity is unknown. Germline CDR1 and CDR2: SGHAT and FQNNGV. The CDR3 is made up of 13 amino acids. V lost 5 bases and J lost 4, with 11 bases in between. The TCR originated in a human donor with chronic lymphocytic leukemia. The chain carries TRBV11-2 and TRBJ1-1, with a possible D match to TRBD1 (5 bases). The specimen was PBMCs, collected after 12 months of ibrutinib treatment. CDR3 protein: CASSLLGGTEAFF. The CDR3 region has the DNA TGTGCCAGCAGCCTCCTGGGGGGCACTGAAGCTTTCTTT.